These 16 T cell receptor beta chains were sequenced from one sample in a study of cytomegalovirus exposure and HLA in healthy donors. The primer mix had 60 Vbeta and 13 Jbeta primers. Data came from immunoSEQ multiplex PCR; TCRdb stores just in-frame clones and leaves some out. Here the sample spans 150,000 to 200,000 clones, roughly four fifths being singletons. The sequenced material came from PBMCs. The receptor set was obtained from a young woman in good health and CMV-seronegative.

The CDR3 is CASSLDRAAYGYTF. The CDR3, as DNA: TGTGCCAGCAGCCTTGACAGGGCCGCCTATGGCTACACCTTC. The V and J genes are TRBV6-6 and TRBJ1-2, with 7 positions matching TRBD1. Germline CDR1 reads MNHNY; CDR2 reads SVGAGI (reference sequence). With V trimmed by 6 bases and J by 4 bases, 8 bases remained unmatched. This CDR3 is 14 amino acids long.

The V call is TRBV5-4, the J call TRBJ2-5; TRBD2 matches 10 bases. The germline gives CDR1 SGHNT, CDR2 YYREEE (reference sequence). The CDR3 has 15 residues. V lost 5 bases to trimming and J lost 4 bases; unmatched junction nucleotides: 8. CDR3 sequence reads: CASRPASGRRETQYF. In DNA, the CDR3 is TGTGCCAGCAGACCAGCTAGCGGGAGACGAGAGACCCAGTACTTC.

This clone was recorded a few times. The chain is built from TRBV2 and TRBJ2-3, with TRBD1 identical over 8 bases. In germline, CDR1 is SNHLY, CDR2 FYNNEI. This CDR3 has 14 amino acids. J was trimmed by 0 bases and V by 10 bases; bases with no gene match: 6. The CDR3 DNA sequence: TGTGCCACCAGGCAGGGGGCCAGCACAGATACGCAGTATTTT. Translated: CATRQGASTDTQYF.

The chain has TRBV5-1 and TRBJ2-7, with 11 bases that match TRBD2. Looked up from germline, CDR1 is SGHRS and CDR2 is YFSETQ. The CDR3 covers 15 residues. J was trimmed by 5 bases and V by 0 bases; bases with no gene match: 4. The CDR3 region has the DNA TGCGCCAGCAGCTTGGGCCCTAGCGGGAGGAACGAGCAGTACTTC. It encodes CASSLGPSGRNEQYF.

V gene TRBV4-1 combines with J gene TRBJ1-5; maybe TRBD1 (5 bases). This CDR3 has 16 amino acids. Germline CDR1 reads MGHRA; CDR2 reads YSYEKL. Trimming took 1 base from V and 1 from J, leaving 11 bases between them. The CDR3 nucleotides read TGCGCCAGCAGCCAAGCCCGGGGGGGAAGCAATCAGCCCCAGCATTTT. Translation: CASSQARGGSNQPQHF.

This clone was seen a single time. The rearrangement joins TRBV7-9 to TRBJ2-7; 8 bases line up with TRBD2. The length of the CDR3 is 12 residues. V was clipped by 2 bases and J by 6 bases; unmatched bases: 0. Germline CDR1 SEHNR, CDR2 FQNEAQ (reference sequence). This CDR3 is CASSLSGGEQYF. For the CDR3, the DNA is TGTGCCAGCAGCTTAAGCGGGGGCGAGCAGTACTTC.

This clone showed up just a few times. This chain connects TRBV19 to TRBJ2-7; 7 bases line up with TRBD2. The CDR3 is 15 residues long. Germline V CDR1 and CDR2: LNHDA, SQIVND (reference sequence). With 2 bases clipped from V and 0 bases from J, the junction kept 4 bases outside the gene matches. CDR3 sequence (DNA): TGTGCCAGTAGTATATCTAGCGGAATCTCCTACGAGCAGTACTTC. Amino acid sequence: CASSISSGISYEQYF.

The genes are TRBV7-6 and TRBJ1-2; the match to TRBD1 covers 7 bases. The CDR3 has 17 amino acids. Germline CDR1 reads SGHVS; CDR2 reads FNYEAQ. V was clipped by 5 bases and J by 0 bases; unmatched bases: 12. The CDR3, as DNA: TGTGCCAGCAGCCCAGCCTGGGACAGCTACTCTAACTATGGCTACACCTTC. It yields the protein CASSPAWDSYSNYGYTF.

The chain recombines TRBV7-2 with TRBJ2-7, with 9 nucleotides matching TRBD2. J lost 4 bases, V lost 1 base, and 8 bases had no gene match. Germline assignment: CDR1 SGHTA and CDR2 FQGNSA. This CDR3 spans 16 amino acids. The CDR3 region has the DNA TGTGCCAGCAGCTTAGGCCGCCTAGCGGGATCATACGAGCAGTACTTC. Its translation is CASSLGRLAGSYEQYF.

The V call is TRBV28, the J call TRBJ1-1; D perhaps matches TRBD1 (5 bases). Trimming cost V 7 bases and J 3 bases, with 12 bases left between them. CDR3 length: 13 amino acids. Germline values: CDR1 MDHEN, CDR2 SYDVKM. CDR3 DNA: TGTGCCAGCACCGTCGACAGCGACACTGAAGCTTTCTTT. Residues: CASTVDSDTEAFF. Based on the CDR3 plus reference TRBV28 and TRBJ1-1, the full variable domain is DVKVTQSSRYLVKRTGEKVFLECVQDMDHENMFWYRQDPGLGLRLIYFSYDVKMKEKGDIPEGYSVSREKKERFSLILESASTNQTSMYLCASTVDSDTEAFFGQGTRLTVV.

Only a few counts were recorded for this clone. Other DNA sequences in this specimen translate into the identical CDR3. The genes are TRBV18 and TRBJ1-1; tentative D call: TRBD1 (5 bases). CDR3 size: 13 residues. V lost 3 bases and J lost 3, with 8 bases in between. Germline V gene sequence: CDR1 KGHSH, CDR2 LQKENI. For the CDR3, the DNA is TGTGCCAGCTCACCGACGGGGGACACTGAAGCTTTCTTT. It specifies CASSPTGDTEAFF.

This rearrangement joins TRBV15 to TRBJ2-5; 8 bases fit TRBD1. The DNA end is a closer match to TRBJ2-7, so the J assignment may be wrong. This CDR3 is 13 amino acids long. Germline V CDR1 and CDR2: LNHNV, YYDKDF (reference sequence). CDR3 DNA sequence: TGTGCCACCAGCCGAGGGACAGGTTACGAGCAGTACTTC. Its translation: CATSRGTGYEQYF.

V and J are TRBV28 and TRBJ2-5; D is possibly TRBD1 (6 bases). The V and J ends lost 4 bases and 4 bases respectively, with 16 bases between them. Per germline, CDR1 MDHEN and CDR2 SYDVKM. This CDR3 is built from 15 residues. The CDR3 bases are TGTGCCAGCAGTTCAACGACAGGCAGGAGAGAGACCCAGTACTTC. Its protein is CASSSTTGRRETQYF. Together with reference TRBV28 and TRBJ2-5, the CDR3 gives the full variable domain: DVKVTQSSRYLVKRTGEKVFLECVQDMDHENMFWYRQDPGLGLRLIYFSYDVKMKEKGDIPEGYSVSREKKERFSLILESASTNQTSMYLCASSSTTGRRETQYFGPGTRLLVL.

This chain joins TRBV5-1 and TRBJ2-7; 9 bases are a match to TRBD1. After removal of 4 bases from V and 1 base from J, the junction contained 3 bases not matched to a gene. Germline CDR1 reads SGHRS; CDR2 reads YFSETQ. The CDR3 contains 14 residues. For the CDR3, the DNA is TGCGCCAGCAGCGTGGGACAGGGATCCTACGAGCAGTACTTC. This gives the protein CASSVGQGSYEQYF. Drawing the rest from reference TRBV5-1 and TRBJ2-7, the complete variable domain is KAGVTQTPRYLIKTRGQQVTLSCSPISGHRSVSWYQQTPGQGLQFLFEYFSETQRNKGNFPGRFSGRQFSNSRSEMNVSTLELGDSALYLCASSVGQGSYEQYFGPGTRLTVT.

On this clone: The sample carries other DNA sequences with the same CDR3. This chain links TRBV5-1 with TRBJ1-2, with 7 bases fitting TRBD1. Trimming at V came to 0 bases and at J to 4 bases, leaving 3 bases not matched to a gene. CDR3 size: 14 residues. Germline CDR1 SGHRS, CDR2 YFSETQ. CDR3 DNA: TGCGCCAGCAGCTTGGGGCAGGGGGGCTATGGCTACACCTTC. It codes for CASSLGQGGYGYTF.

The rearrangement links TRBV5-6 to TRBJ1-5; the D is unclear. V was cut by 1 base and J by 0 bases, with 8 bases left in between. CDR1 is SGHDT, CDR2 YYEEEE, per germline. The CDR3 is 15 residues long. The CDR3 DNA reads TGTGCCAGCAGCTTGAGCTGGTATAGCAATCAGCCCCAGCATTTT. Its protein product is CASSLSWYSNQPQHF.